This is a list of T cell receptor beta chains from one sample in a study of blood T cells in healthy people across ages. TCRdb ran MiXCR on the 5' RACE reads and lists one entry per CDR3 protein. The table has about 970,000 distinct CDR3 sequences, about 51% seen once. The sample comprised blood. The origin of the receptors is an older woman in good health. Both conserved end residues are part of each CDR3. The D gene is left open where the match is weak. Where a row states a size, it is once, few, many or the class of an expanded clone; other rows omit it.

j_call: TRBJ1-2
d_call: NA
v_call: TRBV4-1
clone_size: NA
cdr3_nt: TGCGCCAGCAGCCTACTATTCCAAACGCGCGGTGGCTACACCTTC
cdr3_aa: CASSLLFQTRGGYTF

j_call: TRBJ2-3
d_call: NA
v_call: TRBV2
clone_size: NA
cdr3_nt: TGTGCCAGCAGTGTGCTGGAGTACACAGATACGCAGTATTTT
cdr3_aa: CASSVLEYTDTQYF

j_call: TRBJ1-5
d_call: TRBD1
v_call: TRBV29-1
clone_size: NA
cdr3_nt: TGCAGCGTTGCACAGGGGGAGCCCAATCAGCCCCAGCATTTT
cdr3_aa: CSVAQGEPNQPQHF

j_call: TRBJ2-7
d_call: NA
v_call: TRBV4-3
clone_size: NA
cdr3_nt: TGCGCCAGCAGCCACGAGTGGCTTGGGGCCTACGAGCAGTACTTC
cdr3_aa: CASSHEWLGAYEQYF

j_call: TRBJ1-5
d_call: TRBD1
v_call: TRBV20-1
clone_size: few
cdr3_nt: TGCAGTGCTGCCGGGACAGGGAATCAGCCCCAGCATTTT
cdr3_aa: CSAAGTGNQPQHF

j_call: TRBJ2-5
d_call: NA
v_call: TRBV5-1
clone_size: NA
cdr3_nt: TGCGCCAGCAGCTTGGTAGGGTCGCAAAGGGAGCAGTACTTC
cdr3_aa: CASSLVGSQREQYF

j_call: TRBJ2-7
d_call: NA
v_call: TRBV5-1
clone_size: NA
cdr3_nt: TGCGCCAGCAGCTTGGTCGGTTTCTCCTACGAGCAGTACTTC
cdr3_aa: CASSLVGFSYEQYF

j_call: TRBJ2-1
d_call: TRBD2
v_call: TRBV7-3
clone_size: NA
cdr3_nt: TGTGCCAGCAGCCTAACGCGTACGCCGGGACTAGATACGAGTGAGCAGTTCTTC
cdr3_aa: CASSLTRTPGLDTSEQFF

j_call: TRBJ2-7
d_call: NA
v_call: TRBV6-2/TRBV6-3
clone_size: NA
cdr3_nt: TGTGCCAGCAGGACGACAGCCTACTACGAGCAGTACTTC
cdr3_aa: CASRTTAYYEQYF

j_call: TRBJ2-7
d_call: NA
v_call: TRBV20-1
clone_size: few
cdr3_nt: TGCAGTGCTAGTTGGTCTAGCTCCTACGAGCAGTACTTC
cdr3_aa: CSASWSSSYEQYF

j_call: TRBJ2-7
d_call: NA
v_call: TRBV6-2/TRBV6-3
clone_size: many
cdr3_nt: TGTGCCAGCAGCACCAGGCTTGAGCAGTACTTC
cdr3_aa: CASSTRLEQYF

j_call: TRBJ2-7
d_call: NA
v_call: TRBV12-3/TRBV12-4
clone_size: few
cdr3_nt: TGTGCCAGCAGCCCCGCCGGTCAGAACGAGCAGTACTTC
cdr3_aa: CASSPAGQNEQYF

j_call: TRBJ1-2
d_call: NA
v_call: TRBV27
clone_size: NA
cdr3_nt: TGTGCCAGCAGTTTATATTCAGGGGCAGGTTATGGCTACACCTTC
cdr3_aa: CASSLYSGAGYGYTF

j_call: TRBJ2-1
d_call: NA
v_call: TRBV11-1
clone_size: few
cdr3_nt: TGTGCCAGCAGGCCCCAGACTTCCAATGAGCAGTTCTTC
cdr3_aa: CASRPQTSNEQFF

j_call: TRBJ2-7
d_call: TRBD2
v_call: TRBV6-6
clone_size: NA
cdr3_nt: TGTGCCAGCAGTTACCGGACTAGCGGCAACTACGTGCAGTACTTC
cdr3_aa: CASSYRTSGNYVQYF

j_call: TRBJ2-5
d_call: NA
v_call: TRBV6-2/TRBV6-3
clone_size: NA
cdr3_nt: TGTGCCAGCAACAAACCGGGACAGACCCGGGGGGAGACCCAGTACTTC
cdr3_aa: CASNKPGQTRGETQYF

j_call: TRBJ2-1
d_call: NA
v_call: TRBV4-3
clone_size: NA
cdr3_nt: TGCGCCAGCAGCCAACCCTCCCAAACAGCTGTCGGGTTATACAATGAGCAGTTCTTC
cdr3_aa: CASSQPSQTAVGLYNEQFF

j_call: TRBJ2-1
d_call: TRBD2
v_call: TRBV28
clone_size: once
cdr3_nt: TGTGCCAGCAGTTACACTAGCGGGCTAAGCAATGAGCAGTTCTTC
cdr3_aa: CASSYTSGLSNEQFF

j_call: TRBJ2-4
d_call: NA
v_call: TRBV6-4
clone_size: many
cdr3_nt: TGTGCCAGCAGTGACTCCCAGGGATCGGACATTCAGTACTTC
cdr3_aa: CASSDSQGSDIQYF

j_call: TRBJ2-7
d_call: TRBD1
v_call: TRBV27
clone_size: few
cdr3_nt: TGTGCCAGCAGCCATGACAGGGGTGGATACGAGCAGTACTTC
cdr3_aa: CASSHDRGGYEQYF

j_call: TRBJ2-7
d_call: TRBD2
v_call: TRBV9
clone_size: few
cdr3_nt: TGTGCCAGCAGCGTTGGGACTAGCGGGTATAGCTCCTACGAGCAGTACTTC
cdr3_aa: CASSVGTSGYSSYEQYF

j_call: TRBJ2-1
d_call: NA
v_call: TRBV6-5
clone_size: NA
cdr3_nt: TGTGCCAGCGCGGATTGGGCGGGCAATGAGCAGTTCTTC
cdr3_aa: CASADWAGNEQFF

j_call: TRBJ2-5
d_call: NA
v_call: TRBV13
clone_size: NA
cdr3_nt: TGTGCCAGCAGCCCGGGACCGCAGATCGAGACCCAGTACTTC
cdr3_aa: CASSPGPQIETQYF

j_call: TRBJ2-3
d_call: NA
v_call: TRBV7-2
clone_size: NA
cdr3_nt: TGTGCCAGCAGCTGGGGGGCGCGATCCCCAGATACGCAGTATTTT
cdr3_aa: CASSWGARSPDTQYF

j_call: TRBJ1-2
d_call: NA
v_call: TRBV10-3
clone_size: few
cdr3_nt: TGTGCCATTAGGGGGGACACAACTAACTATGGCTACACCTTC
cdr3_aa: CAIRGDTTNYGYTF

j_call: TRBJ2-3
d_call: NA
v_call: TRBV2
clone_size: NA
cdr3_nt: TGTGCCAGCAGTGCCTTTTCCTCCGATACGCAGTATTTT
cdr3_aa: CASSAFSSDTQYF

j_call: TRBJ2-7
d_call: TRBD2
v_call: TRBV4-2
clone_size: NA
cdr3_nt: TGTGCCAGCAGCCAAGGTCTAGCGGGAGACTACTCCTACGAGCAGTACTTC
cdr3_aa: CASSQGLAGDYSYEQYF